This T cell receptor (beta chain) appears in the sequencing data of a study of cytomegalovirus exposure and HLA in healthy donors. Study-wide findings and caveats: Confirmation in vitro established that three CMV-associated chains were specific for CMV antigens. For most subjects, TCR beta sequences were reported to predict HLA-A and HLA-B alleles with accuracy.

Germline V gene data show CDR1 as MNHEY and CDR2 as SMNVEV (reference sequence). The CDR3 is 11 residues long. Trimming pared 8 bases from V and 8 bases from J, leaving 10 bases between. Amplification used 60 Vbeta primers and 13 Jbeta primers. Profiling relied on immunoSEQ multiplex PCR, and the TCRdb table lists in-frame clones only, not all of them. The table lists around 170,000 clones, 80% to 85% of them singletons. Regarding this clone: Its antigen is currently unknown.

The sample comprised PBMCs. The source is a young woman in good health and CMV-seronegative. V gene TRBV27 combines with J gene TRBJ2-1; the D is unclear. The CDR3 DNA follows: TGTGCCAGCTCCCTTGGGCATGAGCAGTTCTTC. Its translation: CASSLGHEQFF.